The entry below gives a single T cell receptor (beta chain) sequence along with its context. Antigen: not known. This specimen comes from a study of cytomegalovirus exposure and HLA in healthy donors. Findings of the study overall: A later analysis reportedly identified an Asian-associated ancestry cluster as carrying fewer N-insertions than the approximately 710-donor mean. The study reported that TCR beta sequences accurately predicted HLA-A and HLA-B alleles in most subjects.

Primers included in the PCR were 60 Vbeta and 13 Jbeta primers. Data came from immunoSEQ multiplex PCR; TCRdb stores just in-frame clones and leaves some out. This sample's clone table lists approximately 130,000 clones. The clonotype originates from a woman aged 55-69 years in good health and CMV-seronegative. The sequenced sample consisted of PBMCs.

CDR3 sequence reads: CASSLTVLRTDTQYF. CDR3 bases: TGTGCCAGCAGCTTGACAGTCCTAAGGACAGATACGCAGTATTTT. V is TRBV6-1 and J is TRBJ2-3; a possible D gene is TRBD1 (5 bases). Trimming cost V 6 bases and J 3 bases, with 16 bases left between them. The CDR3 has 15 residues. CDR1 is MNHNS, CDR2 SASEGT, per germline.